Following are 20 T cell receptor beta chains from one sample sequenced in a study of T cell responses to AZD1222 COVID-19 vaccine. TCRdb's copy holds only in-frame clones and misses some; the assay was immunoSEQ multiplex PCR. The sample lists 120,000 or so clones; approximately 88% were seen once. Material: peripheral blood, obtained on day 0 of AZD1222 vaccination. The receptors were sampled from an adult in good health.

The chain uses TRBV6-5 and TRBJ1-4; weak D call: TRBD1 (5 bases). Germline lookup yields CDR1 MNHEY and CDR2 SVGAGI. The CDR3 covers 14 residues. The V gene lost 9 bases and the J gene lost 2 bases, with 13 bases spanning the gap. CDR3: CASSRDSTNEKLFF. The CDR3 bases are TGTGCCAGTAGCAGGGATTCGACTAATGAAAAACTGTTTTTT.

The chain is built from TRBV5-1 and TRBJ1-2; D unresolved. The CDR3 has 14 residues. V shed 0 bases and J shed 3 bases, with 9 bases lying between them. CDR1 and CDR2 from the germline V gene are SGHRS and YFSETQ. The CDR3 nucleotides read TGCGCCAGCAGCTTGGACAGTACCTACTATGGCTACACCTTC. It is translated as CASSLDSTYYGYTF.

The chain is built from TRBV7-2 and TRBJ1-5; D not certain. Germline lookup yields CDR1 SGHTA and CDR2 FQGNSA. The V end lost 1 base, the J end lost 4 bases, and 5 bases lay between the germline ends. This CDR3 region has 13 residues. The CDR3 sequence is CASSLEWNQPQHF. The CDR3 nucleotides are TGTGCCAGCAGCTTAGAATGGAATCAGCCCCAGCATTTT.

This CDR3 reads CSAIRETQYF. The CDR3 DNA follows: TGCAGTGCTATAAGGGAGACCCAGTACTTC. The chain couples TRBV20-1 to TRBJ2-5; D is ambiguous. V lost 4 bases and J lost 5, with 5 bases in between. CDR1 and CDR2 from the germline V gene are DFQATT and SNEGSKA (reference sequence). The CDR3 totals 10 residues.

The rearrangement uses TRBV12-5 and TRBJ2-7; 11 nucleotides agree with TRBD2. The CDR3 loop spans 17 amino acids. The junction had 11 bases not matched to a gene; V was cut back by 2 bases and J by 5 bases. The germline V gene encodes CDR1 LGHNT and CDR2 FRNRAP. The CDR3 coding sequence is TGTGCTAGTGGTTTGCCGATTTTAGCGGGGGGGTTCAACGAGCAGTACTTC. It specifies CASGLPILAGGFNEQYF.

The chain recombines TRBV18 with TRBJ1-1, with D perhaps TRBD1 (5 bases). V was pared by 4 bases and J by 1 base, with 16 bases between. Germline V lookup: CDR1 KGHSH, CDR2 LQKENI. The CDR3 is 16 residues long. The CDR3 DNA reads TGTGCCAGCTCACTTATGCCCGGGACGGCGAACACTGAAGCTTTCTTT. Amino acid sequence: CASSLMPGTANTEAFF.

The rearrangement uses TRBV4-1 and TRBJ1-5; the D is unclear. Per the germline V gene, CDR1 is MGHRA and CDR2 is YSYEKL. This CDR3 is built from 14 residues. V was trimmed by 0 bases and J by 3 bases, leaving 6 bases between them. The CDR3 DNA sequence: TGCGCCAGCAGCCAAGAAGGTTTCAATCAGCCCCAGCATTTT. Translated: CASSQEGFNQPQHF.

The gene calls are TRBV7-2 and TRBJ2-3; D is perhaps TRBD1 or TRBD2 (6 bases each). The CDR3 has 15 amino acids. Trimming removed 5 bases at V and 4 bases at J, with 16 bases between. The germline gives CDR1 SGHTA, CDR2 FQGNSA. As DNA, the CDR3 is TGTGCCAGCAGCCCCATAGGGGGGCCGTCAGATACGCAGTATTTT. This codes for CASSPIGGPSDTQYF. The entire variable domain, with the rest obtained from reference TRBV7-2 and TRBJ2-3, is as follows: GAGVSQSPSNKVTEKGKDVELRCDPISGHTALYWYRQSLGQGLEFLIYFQGNSAPDKSGLPSDRFSAERTGGSVSTLTIQRTQQEDSAVYLCASSPIGGPSDTQYFGPGTRLTVL.

This chain's CDR3 is CASSLAGQGNTGELFF. Written as DNA, the CDR3 is TGCGCCAGCAGCTTGGCCGGGCAGGGGAACACCGGGGAGCTGTTTTTT. The chain recombines TRBV5-1 with TRBJ2-2, with TRBD1 as a possible D gene (5 bases). The germline V and J ends were trimmed by 0 bases and 1 base, with 10 bases remaining between them. The CDR3 loop spans 16 amino acids. Germline values: CDR1 SGHRS, CDR2 YFSETQ. Filled out from reference TRBV5-1 and TRBJ2-2, the complete variable domain reads KAGVTQTPRYLIKTRGQQVTLSCSPISGHRSVSWYQQTPGQGLQFLFEYFSETQRNKGNFPGRFSGRQFSNSRSEMNVSTLELGDSALYLCASSLAGQGNTGELFFGEGSRLTVL.

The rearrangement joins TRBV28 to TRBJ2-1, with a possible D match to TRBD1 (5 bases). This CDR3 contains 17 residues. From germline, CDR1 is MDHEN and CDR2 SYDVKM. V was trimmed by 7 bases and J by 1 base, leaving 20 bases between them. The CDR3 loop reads CASTSSGNPRSYNEQFF. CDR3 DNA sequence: TGTGCCAGCACCTCCTCAGGGAACCCGCGGTCCTACAATGAGCAGTTCTTC.

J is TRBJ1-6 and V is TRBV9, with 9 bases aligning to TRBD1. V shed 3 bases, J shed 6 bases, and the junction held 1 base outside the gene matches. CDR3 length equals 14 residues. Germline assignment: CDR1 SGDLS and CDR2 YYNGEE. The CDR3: CASSADRGNSPLHF. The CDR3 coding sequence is TGTGCCAGCAGCGCGGACAGGGGTAATTCACCCCTCCACTTT.

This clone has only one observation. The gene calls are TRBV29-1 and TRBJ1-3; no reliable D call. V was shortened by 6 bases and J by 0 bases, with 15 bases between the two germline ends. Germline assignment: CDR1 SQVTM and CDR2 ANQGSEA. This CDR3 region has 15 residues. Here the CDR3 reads CSVGSWTSSGNTIYF. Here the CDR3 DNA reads TGCAGCGTCGGGAGTTGGACGAGCTCTGGAAACACCATATATTTT.

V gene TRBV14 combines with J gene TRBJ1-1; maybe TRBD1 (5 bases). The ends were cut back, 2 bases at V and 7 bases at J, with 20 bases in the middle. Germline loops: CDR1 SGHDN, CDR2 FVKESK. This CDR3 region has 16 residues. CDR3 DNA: TGTGCCAGCAGCCAAAAAAAAGGGACCGATTTCAGTGAAGCTTTCTTT. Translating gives CASSQKKGTDFSEAFF.

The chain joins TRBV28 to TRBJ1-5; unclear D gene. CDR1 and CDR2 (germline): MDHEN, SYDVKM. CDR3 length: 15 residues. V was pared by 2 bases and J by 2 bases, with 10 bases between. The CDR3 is CASSLEGIGNQPQHF. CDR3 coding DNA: TGTGCCAGCAGTTTAGAAGGAATTGGCAATCAGCCCCAGCATTTT.

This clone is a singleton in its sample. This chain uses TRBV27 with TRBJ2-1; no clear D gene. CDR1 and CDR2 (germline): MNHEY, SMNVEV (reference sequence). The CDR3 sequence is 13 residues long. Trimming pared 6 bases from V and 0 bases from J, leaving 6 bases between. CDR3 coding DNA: TGTGCCAGCAGCCCGAACTCCTACAATGAGCAGTTCTTC. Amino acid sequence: CASSPNSYNEQFF.

CDR3 region: CASSQPTSGKETQYF. The CDR3 coding sequence is TGTGCCAGCAGCCAGCCGACTAGCGGAAAAGAGACCCAGTACTTC. The chain has TRBV4-2 and TRBJ2-5; 9 positions agree with TRBD2. The CDR3 is 15 amino acids. The trim removed 3 bases at V and 3 bases at J, leaving 5 bases unmatched. The germline V gene has CDR1 LGHNA and CDR2 YNFKEQ.

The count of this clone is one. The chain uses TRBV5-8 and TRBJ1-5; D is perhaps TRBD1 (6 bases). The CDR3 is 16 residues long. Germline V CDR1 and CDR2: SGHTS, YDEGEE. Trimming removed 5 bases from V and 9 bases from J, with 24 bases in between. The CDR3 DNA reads TGTGCCAGCAGACACAACCCAGGTGATAAACAGGGGCCCCAGCATTTT. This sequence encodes CASRHNPGDKQGPQHF.

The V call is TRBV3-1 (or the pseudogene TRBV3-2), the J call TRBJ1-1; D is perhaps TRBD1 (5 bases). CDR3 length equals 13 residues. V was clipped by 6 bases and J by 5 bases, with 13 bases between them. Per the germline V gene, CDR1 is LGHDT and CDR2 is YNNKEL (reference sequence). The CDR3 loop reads CASSTGLDTEAFF. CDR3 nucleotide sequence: TGTGCCAGCAGTACAGGATTGGATACTGAAGCTTTCTTT.

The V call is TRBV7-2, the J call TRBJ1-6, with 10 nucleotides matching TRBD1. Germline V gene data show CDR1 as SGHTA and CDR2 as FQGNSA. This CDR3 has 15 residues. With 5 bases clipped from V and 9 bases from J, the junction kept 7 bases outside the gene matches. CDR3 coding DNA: TGTGCCAGCAGCCCTCGGACAGGGGGTCTTTCACCCCTCCACTTT. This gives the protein CASSPRTGGLSPLHF.

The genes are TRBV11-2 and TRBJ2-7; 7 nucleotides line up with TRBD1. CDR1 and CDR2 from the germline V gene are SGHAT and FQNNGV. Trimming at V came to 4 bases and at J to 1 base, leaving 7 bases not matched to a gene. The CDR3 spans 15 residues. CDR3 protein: CASSWMRQGSYEQYF. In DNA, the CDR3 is TGTGCCAGCAGCTGGATGAGACAGGGATCCTACGAGCAGTACTTC. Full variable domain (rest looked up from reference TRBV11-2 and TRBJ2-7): EAGVAQSPRYKIIEKRQSVAFWCNPISGHATLYWYQQILGQGPKLLIQFQNNGVVDDSQLPKDRFSAERLKGVDSTLKIQPAKLEDSAVYLCASSWMRQGSYEQYFGPGTRLTVT.